A selection of T cell receptor beta chains follows, all from one sample in a study of cytotoxic CD8 clonotypes in ibrutinib-treated CLL. The repertoire was sequenced with immunoSEQ multiplex PCR; TCRdb's copy has only in-frame clones and lacks some. Of some 290,000 clones listed, more than 65% were seen once; the top ten hold approximately 7%. The sequencing used PBMCs, collected before ibrutinib treatment. The receptors were gathered from a human donor with chronic lymphocytic leukemia. CDR3s include the opening cysteine and the closing phenylalanine or tryptophan. D genes are given only for firm matches. A clone size is listed for some rows: how often the clone was seen (once, few, many), or a class if it is expanded.

d_gene: .
abundance: once
v_gene: TRBV9
j_gene: TRBJ1-4
CDR3nt: TGTGCCAGCAGTTCAAGTGGGACACCTAATGAAAAACTGTTTTTT
CDR3aa: CASSSSGTPNEKLFF

d_gene: TRBD1
abundance: .
v_gene: TRBV5-1
j_gene: TRBJ2-3
CDR3nt: TGCGCCAGCAGCGACCCGGGACAGGGCATAGATACGCAGTATTTT
CDR3aa: CASSDPGQGIDTQYF

d_gene: .
abundance: .
v_gene: TRBV19
j_gene: TRBJ1-1
CDR3nt: TGTGCCAGTAGTAGGACAGCTACAACCTTGAACACTGAAGCTTTCTTT
CDR3aa: CASSRTATTLNTEAFF

d_gene: .
abundance: .
v_gene: TRBV7-6
j_gene: TRBJ2-1
CDR3nt: TGTGCCAGCAGCATCGGGCCATACAATGAGCAGTTCTTC
CDR3aa: CASSIGPYNEQFF

d_gene: TRBD2
abundance: .
v_gene: TRBV9
j_gene: TRBJ2-2
CDR3nt: TGTGCCAGCAGCGTTAGCGGGACGAACACCGGGGAGCTGTTTTTT
CDR3aa: CASSVSGTNTGELFF

d_gene: .
abundance: .
v_gene: TRBV7-6
j_gene: TRBJ2-1
CDR3nt: TGTGCCAGCACCTCACCGACCATACCTGAGCAGTTCTTC
CDR3aa: CASTSPTIPEQFF

d_gene: TRBD2
abundance: few
v_gene: TRBV6-4
j_gene: TRBJ2-7
CDR3nt: TGTGCCAGCAGTATCGCGGGAGGGCCCTACGAGCAGTACTTC
CDR3aa: CASSIAGGPYEQYF

d_gene: .
abundance: .
v_gene: TRBV11-1
j_gene: TRBJ2-3
CDR3nt: TGTGCCAGCAGCTTAGAGGCAGCAAGCACAGATACGCAGTATTTT
CDR3aa: CASSLEAASTDTQYF

d_gene: .
abundance: .
v_gene: TRBV15
j_gene: TRBJ2-7
CDR3nt: TGTGCCACCAGCAGAGATTCACAGGGCCTTGGGTGGCAGTACTTC
CDR3aa: CATSRDSQGLGWQYF

d_gene: .
abundance: once
v_gene: TRBV19
j_gene: TRBJ2-7
CDR3nt: TGTGCCAGTAGCACTTTGGGGTTCTACGAGCAGTACTTC
CDR3aa: CASSTLGFYEQYF

d_gene: TRBD1
abundance: .
v_gene: TRBV27
j_gene: TRBJ2-4
CDR3nt: TGTGCCAGCAGTTTATCGATGGACAGGGCTGACATTCAGTACTTC
CDR3aa: CASSLSMDRADIQYF

d_gene: .
abundance: .
v_gene: TRBV9
j_gene: TRBJ2-7
CDR3nt: TGTGCCAGCAGCGTAGTTTCGAACTCGGGCGAGCAGTACTTC
CDR3aa: CASSVVSNSGEQYF

d_gene: TRBD1
abundance: .
v_gene: TRBV15
j_gene: TRBJ1-5
CDR3nt: TGTGCCACCAGCACCCCGTCGACAGGGGGGGACCAGCCCCAGCATTTT
CDR3aa: CATSTPSTGGDQPQHF

d_gene: .
abundance: .
v_gene: TRBV19
j_gene: TRBJ2-1
CDR3nt: TGTGCCAGTAGTATCAGGGAGTACAATGAGCAGTTCTTC
CDR3aa: CASSIREYNEQFF

d_gene: .
abundance: .
v_gene: TRBV7-2
j_gene: TRBJ2-5
CDR3nt: TGTGCCAGCAGCCCTTGGGGGCTAGCTGGGGAGACCCAGTACTTC
CDR3aa: CASSPWGLAGETQYF

d_gene: TRBD2
abundance: .
v_gene: TRBV6-5
j_gene: TRBJ2-7
CDR3nt: TGTGCCAGCACTTACCCGACTAGCGGAGGCCAGTACGAGCAGTACTTC
CDR3aa: CASTYPTSGGQYEQYF

d_gene: TRBD1
abundance: few
v_gene: TRBV5-1
j_gene: TRBJ2-1
CDR3nt: TGCGCCAGCAGCTTGGCCTCGGACAGGGGAGTCTTC
CDR3aa: CASSLASDRGVF

d_gene: .
abundance: .
v_gene: TRBV28
j_gene: TRBJ2-1
CDR3nt: TGTGCCAGCAAGGGGACGCATGGCCCATCCTACAATGAGCAGTTCTTC
CDR3aa: CASKGTHGPSYNEQFF

d_gene: TRBD1
abundance: .
v_gene: TRBV28
j_gene: TRBJ2-7
CDR3nt: TGTGCCAGCAGTACAAGGACAGGAATTTCTCAGCAGTACTTC
CDR3aa: CASSTRTGISQQYF

d_gene: TRBD2
abundance: .
v_gene: TRBV9
j_gene: TRBJ2-1
CDR3nt: TGTGCCAGCAGCGTATATTCTTCCCCGGGACTAGCGGGAACCTACAATGAGCAGTTCTTC
CDR3aa: CASSVYSSPGLAGTYNEQFF

d_gene: TRBD2
abundance: .
v_gene: TRBV2
j_gene: TRBJ2-1
CDR3nt: TGTGCCAGCACCGGCGGGAGGCTTCTCAATGAGCAGTTCTTC
CDR3aa: CASTGGRLLNEQFF

d_gene: TRBD2
abundance: .
v_gene: TRBV19
j_gene: TRBJ2-1
CDR3nt: TGTGCCAGTAGTCTTTCTAGCGGGAGCTACAATGAGCAGTTCTTC
CDR3aa: CASSLSSGSYNEQFF

d_gene: .
abundance: .
v_gene: TRBV5-1
j_gene: TRBJ2-1
CDR3nt: TGCGCCAGCAGCTTGGCCAGGGACTCCTACAATGAGCAGTTCTTC
CDR3aa: CASSLARDSYNEQFF

d_gene: TRBD1
abundance: .
v_gene: TRBV28
j_gene: TRBJ1-1
CDR3nt: TGTGCCAGCAGTTTCGACAGGGGTTATGCTGAAGCTTTCTTT
CDR3aa: CASSFDRGYAEAFF

d_gene: .
abundance: .
v_gene: TRBV18
j_gene: TRBJ2-7
CDR3nt: TGTGCCAGCTCACGAGATAGGGATTCCTACGAGCAGTACTTC
CDR3aa: CASSRDRDSYEQYF

d_gene: .
abundance: .
v_gene: TRBV5-4
j_gene: TRBJ2-2
CDR3nt: TGTGCCAGCAGCTTTCGTGATGGCGGGGAGCTGTTTTTT
CDR3aa: CASSFRDGGELFF

d_gene: .
abundance: .
v_gene: TRBV15
j_gene: TRBJ1-4
CDR3nt: TGTGCCACCAGCAGAGATGCAGGGAGGAGGAATGAAAAACTGTTTTTT
CDR3aa: CATSRDAGRRNEKLFF

d_gene: TRBD1
abundance: .
v_gene: TRBV5-1
j_gene: TRBJ1-1
CDR3nt: TGCGCCAGCAGCAGTACAGGGGGCGTCACTGAAGCTTTCTTT
CDR3aa: CASSSTGGVTEAFF

d_gene: .
abundance: .
v_gene: TRBV5-6
j_gene: TRBJ2-4
CDR3nt: TGTGCCAGCAGCTTGATTTTAGAAAACATTCAGTACTTC
CDR3aa: CASSLILENIQYF

d_gene: TRBD1
abundance: .
v_gene: TRBV6-1
j_gene: TRBJ2-6
CDR3nt: TGTGCCAGCAGTGAAACTGGGACAGGGGCGCCATCTGGGGCCAACGTCCTGACTTTC
CDR3aa: CASSETGTGAPSGANVLTF

d_gene: TRBD2
abundance: .
v_gene: TRBV7-2
j_gene: TRBJ2-7
CDR3nt: TGTGCCAGCAGCCGCAGCGGGAACTCCTACGAGCAGTACTTC
CDR3aa: CASSRSGNSYEQYF

d_gene: .
abundance: .
v_gene: TRBV30
j_gene: TRBJ2-5
CDR3nt: TGTGCCTGGAGTAAAGGCATTCGCTTCCAAGAGACCCAGTACTTC
CDR3aa: CAWSKGIRFQETQYF

d_gene: TRBD1
abundance: once
v_gene: TRBV7-2
j_gene: TRBJ2-7
CDR3nt: TGTGCCAGCAGCTTATATGGCAGGGGGACCTACGAGCAGTACTTC
CDR3aa: CASSLYGRGTYEQYF

d_gene: .
abundance: .
v_gene: TRBV2
j_gene: TRBJ2-1
CDR3nt: TGTGCCAGCAGTGAAGCCCTAGCCGGATGGACCAATGAGCAGTTCTTC
CDR3aa: CASSEALAGWTNEQFF

d_gene: .
abundance: .
v_gene: TRBV7-6
j_gene: TRBJ2-3
CDR3nt: TGTGCCAGCAGCTTAGCGAGCAGTAGCACAGATACGCAGTATTTT
CDR3aa: CASSLASSSTDTQYF

d_gene: .
abundance: .
v_gene: TRBV27
j_gene: TRBJ2-7
CDR3nt: TGTGCCAGCAGTTTATTTTCTAGGGGTTCAGAGCAGTACTTC
CDR3aa: CASSLFSRGSEQYF

d_gene: .
abundance: .
v_gene: TRBV4-2
j_gene: TRBJ2-1
CDR3nt: TGTGCCAGCAGCCAAGGTCCATGGGGTTTCAATGAGCAGTTCTTC
CDR3aa: CASSQGPWGFNEQFF

d_gene: .
abundance: .
v_gene: TRBV4-2
j_gene: TRBJ2-7
CDR3nt: TGTGCCAGCAGCCAAGACCTAGCCTTCTCCTACGAGCAGTACTTC
CDR3aa: CASSQDLAFSYEQYF

d_gene: TRBD2
abundance: .
v_gene: TRBV4-1
j_gene: TRBJ2-7
CDR3nt: TGCGCCAGCAGCCAAGGGGGGACTAGCGGGATCAACGAGCAGTACTTC
CDR3aa: CASSQGGTSGINEQYF

d_gene: TRBD1
abundance: .
v_gene: TRBV25-1
j_gene: TRBJ2-7
CDR3nt: TGTGCCAGCAGTGGTCCCGGGACAGGGGACTACGAGCAGTACTTC
CDR3aa: CASSGPGTGDYEQYF

d_gene: .
abundance: .
v_gene: TRBV6-4
j_gene: TRBJ2-1
CDR3nt: TGTGCCAGCAGTGCGGACTATAACAATGAGCAGTTCTTC
CDR3aa: CASSADYNNEQFF

d_gene: .
abundance: .
v_gene: TRBV7-8
j_gene: TRBJ1-3
CDR3nt: TGTGCCAGCAGCTTAGCAATTGCTGGAAACACCATATATTTT
CDR3aa: CASSLAIAGNTIYF

d_gene: .
abundance: .
v_gene: TRBV30
j_gene: TRBJ2-7
CDR3nt: TGTGCCGCTATCCACGAGCAGTACTTC
CDR3aa: CAAIHEQYF

d_gene: TRBD1
abundance: .
v_gene: TRBV7-2
j_gene: TRBJ2-7
CDR3nt: TGTGCCAGCAGCTTTCCGGGACAGTCCTACGAGCAGTACTTC
CDR3aa: CASSFPGQSYEQYF

d_gene: .
abundance: .
v_gene: TRBV12-5
j_gene: TRBJ2-2
CDR3nt: TGTGCTAGTGGTTTACAGCCGAACACCGGGGAGCTGTTTTTT
CDR3aa: CASGLQPNTGELFF

d_gene: TRBD2
abundance: .
v_gene: TRBV7-2
j_gene: TRBJ2-3
CDR3nt: TGTGCCAGCAGCCCTTACGGGAGGGCGGGGGATACGCAGTATTTT
CDR3aa: CASSPYGRAGDTQYF

d_gene: .
abundance: .
v_gene: TRBV27
j_gene: TRBJ1-2
CDR3nt: TGTGCCAGCAGTTTTCAGTCAGATAACTATGGCTACACCTTC
CDR3aa: CASSFQSDNYGYTF

d_gene: .
abundance: .
v_gene: TRBV19
j_gene: TRBJ1-2
CDR3nt: TGTGCCAGTAGTATGAACAGGGTAGACTATGGCTACACCTTC
CDR3aa: CASSMNRVDYGYTF

d_gene: .
abundance: .
v_gene: TRBV10-3
j_gene: TRBJ1-1
CDR3nt: TGTGCCATCAGTGTAGACAGTCTGAACACTGAAGCTTTCTTT
CDR3aa: CAISVDSLNTEAFF

d_gene: TRBD2
abundance: .
v_gene: TRBV27
j_gene: TRBJ2-2
CDR3nt: TGTGCCAGCAGTTTAAAAGCGGGAGTCGACACCGGGGAGCTGTTTTTT
CDR3aa: CASSLKAGVDTGELFF

d_gene: TRBD1
abundance: .
v_gene: TRBV6-5
j_gene: TRBJ1-4
CDR3nt: TGTGCCAGCAGTTACCTTGGGACAGAAGATGAAAAACTGTTTTTT
CDR3aa: CASSYLGTEDEKLFF

d_gene: .
abundance: .
v_gene: TRBV11-2
j_gene: TRBJ2-7
CDR3nt: TGTGCCAGCAGCCCAATGGGGGCCTCCGAGCAGTACTTC
CDR3aa: CASSPMGASEQYF

d_gene: .
abundance: .
v_gene: TRBV5-1
j_gene: TRBJ2-7
CDR3nt: TGCGCCAGCAGCTTGGATAGGGGGTCGGTCGAGCAGTACTTC
CDR3aa: CASSLDRGSVEQYF

d_gene: .
abundance: few
v_gene: TRBV4-2
j_gene: TRBJ2-1
CDR3nt: TGTGCCAGCAGCCCTGGACTCAGCTCCTACAATGAGCAGTTCTTC
CDR3aa: CASSPGLSSYNEQFF

d_gene: TRBD2
abundance: once
v_gene: TRBV10-3
j_gene: TRBJ2-1
CDR3nt: TGTGCCATCAGTGTCGCTAGCGGGAGGGTTGCCGGTGAGCAGTTCTTC
CDR3aa: CAISVASGRVAGEQFF

d_gene: .
abundance: .
v_gene: TRBV7-9
j_gene: TRBJ1-1
CDR3nt: TGTGCCAGCAAGCGGGCGGGTGAAGCTTTCTTT
CDR3aa: CASKRAGEAFF